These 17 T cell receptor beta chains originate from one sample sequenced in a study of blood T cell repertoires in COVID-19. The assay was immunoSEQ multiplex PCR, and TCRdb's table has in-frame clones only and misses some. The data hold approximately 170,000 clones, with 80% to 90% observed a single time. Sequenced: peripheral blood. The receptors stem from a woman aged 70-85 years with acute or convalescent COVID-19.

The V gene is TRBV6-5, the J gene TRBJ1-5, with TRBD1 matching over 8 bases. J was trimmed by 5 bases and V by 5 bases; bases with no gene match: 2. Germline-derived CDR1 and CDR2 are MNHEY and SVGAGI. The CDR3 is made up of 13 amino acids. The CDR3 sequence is CASSMDRDQPQHF. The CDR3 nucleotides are TGTGCCAGCAGTATGGACAGGGATCAGCCCCAGCATTTT.

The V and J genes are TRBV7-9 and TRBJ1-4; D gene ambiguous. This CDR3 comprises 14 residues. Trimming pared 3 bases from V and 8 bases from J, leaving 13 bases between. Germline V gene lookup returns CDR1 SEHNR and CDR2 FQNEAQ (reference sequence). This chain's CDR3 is CASSFGGQVEKLFF. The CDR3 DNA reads TGTGCCAGCAGCTTTGGAGGGCAGGTCGAAAAACTGTTTTTT.

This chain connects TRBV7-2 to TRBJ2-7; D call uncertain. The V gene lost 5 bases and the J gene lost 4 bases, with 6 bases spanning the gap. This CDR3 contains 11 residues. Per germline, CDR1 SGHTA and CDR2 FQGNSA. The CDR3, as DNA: TGTGCCAGCAGCCTCCAGTACGAGCAGTACTTC. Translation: CASSLQYEQYF.

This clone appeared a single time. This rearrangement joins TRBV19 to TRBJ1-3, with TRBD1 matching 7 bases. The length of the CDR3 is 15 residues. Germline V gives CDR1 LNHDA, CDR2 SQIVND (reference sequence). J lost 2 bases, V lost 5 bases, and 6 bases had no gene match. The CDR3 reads CASSPDRIAGNTIYF. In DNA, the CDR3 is TGTGCCAGTAGTCCGGACAGGATCGCTGGAAACACCATATATTTT.

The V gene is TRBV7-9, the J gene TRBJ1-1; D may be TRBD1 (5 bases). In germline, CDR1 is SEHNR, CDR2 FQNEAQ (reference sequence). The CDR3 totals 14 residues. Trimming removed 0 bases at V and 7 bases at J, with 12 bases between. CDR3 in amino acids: CASSLAGVGHEAFF. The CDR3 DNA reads TGTGCCAGCAGCTTAGCTGGGGTCGGACATGAAGCTTTCTTT. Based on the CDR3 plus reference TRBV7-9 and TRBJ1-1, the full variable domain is DTGVSQNPRHKITKRGQNVTFRCDPISEHNRLYWYRQTLGQGPEFLTYFQNEAQLEKSRLLSDRFSAERPKGSFSTLEIQRTEQGDSAMYLCASSLAGVGHEAFFGQGTRLTVV.

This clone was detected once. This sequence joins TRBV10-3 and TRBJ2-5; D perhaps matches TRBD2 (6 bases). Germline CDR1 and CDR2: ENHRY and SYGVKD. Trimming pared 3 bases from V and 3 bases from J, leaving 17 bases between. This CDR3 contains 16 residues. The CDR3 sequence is CAISDLVGGRKETQYF. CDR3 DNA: TGTGCCATCAGTGATTTGGTGGGAGGCCGAAAAGAGACCCAGTACTTC.

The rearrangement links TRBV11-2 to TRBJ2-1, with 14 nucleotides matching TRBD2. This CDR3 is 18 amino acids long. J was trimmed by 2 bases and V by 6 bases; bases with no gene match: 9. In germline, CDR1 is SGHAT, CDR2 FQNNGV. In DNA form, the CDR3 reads TGTGCCAGCAGAAAAGGACTAGCGGGGGGTCTAACCTACAATGAGCAGTTCTTC. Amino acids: CASRKGLAGGLTYNEQFF.

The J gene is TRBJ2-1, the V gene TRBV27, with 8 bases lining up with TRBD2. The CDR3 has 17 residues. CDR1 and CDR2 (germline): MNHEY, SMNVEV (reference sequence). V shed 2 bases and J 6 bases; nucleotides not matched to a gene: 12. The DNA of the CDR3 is TGTGCCAGCAGTTTAGAGGGGTCGGGAGGGGGGACCAATGAGCAGTTCTTC. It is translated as CASSLEGSGGGTNEQFF.

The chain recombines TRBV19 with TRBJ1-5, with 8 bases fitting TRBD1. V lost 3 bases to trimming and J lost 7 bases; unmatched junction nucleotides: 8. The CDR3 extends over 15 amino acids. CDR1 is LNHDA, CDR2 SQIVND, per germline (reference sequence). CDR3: CASSILRDRIQPQHF. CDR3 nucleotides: TGTGCCAGTAGTATCCTCCGGGACAGGATACAGCCCCAGCATTTT. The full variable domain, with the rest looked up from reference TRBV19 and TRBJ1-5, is DGGITQSPKYLFRKEGQNVTLSCEQNLNHDAMYWYRQDPGQGLRLIYYSQIVNDFQKGDIAEGYSVSREKKESFPLTVTSAQKNPTAFYLCASSILRDRIQPQHFGDGTRLSIL.

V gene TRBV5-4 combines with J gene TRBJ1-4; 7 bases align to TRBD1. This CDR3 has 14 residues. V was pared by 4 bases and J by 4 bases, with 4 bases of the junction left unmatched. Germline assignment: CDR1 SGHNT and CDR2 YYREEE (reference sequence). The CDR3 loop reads CASSPDRFNEKLFF. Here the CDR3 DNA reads TGTGCCAGCAGCCCGGACAGGTTTAATGAAAAACTGTTTTTT.

The CDR3 coding sequence is TGTGCCATCAGTGAAACCGGGACACCGAGAAATTCACCCCTCCACTTT. Residues: CAISETGTPRNSPLHF. This sequence joins TRBV10-3 and TRBJ1-6, with D possibly TRBD1 on 6 matching bases. The CDR3 has 16 amino acids. The germline V gene encodes CDR1 ENHRY and CDR2 SYGVKD. The V end lost 3 bases, the J end lost 7 bases, and 16 bases lay between the germline ends.

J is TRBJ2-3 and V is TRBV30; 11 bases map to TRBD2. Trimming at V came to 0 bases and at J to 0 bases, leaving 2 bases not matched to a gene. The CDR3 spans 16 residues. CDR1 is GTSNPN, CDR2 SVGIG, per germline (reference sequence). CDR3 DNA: TGTGCCTGGAGTGTGGGGACTAGCGGAAGCACAGATACGCAGTATTTT. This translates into CAWSVGTSGSTDTQYF.

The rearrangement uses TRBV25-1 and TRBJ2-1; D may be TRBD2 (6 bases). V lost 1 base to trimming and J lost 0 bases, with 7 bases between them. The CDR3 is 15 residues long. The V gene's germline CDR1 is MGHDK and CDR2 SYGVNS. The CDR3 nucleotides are TGTGCCAGCAGTGAATCGCGGGACTCCTACAATGAGCAGTTCTTC. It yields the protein CASSESRDSYNEQFF.

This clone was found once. Written as DNA, the CDR3 is TGTGCCAGCAGCCTCTATTCGGTAGCGGGACAACAAGAGACCCAGTACTTC. It is translated as CASSLYSVAGQQETQYF. The chain joins TRBV3-1 (or the pseudogene TRBV3-2) to TRBJ2-5, with 8 bases lining up with TRBD2. Germline V lookup: CDR1 LGHDT, CDR2 YNNKEL (reference sequence). This CDR3 spans 17 amino acids. The J segment lost 2 bases and the V segment lost 4 bases, leaving 12 bases of the junction unmatched.

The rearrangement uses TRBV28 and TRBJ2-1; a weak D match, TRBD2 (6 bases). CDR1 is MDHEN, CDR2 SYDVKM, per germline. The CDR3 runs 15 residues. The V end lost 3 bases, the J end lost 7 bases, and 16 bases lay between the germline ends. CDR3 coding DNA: TGTGCCAGCAGTTTTCGTCGGTTTAGCGGAAATGAGCAGTTCTTC. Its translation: CASSFRRFSGNEQFF.

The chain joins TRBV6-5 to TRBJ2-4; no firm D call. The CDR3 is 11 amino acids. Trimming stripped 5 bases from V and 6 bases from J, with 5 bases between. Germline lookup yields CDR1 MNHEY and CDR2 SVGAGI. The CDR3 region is CASSTGNIQYF. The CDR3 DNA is TGTGCCAGCAGTACCGGAAACATTCAGTACTTC.

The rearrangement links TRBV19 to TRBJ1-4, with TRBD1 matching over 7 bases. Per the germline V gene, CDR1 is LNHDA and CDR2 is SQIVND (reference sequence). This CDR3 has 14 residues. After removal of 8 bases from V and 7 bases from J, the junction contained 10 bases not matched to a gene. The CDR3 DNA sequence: TGTGCCAGTGAACCCCTCAGGGGGAGTGAAAAACTGTTTTTT. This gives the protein CASEPLRGSEKLFF.